The 27 T cell receptor beta chains reported below all come from one sample, sequenced in a study of radiotherapy plus CTLA-4 blockade in lung cancer. Using immunoSEQ multiplex PCR, the repertoire was profiled, and TCRdb retains in-frame clones only, with some absent. The top ten clones hold roughly 0.84% of a sample with fewer than 95,000 clones, 80% to 90% of them seen once. Specimen: peripheral blood, collected from a patient treated with radiotherapy plus ipilimumab. These receptors all come from a human donor with non-small cell lung cancer who had stable disease on radiotherapy plus ipilimumab.

The chain joins TRBV6-5 to TRBJ2-7; 8 bases map to TRBD1. V trimming: 5 bases; J trimming: 1 base; junction bases outside the gene matches: 4. Germline CDR1 reads MNHEY; CDR2 reads SVGAGI. The CDR3 is 14 residues long. The CDR3 sequence is CASSRTGYSYEQYF. Written as DNA, the CDR3 is TGTGCCAGCAGTCGGACAGGGTATTCCTACGAGCAGTACTTC.

Of note for this clone: The same CDR3 can be traced to other DNA sequences in this sample. The J gene is TRBJ2-7, the V gene TRBV7-9; possible D gene TRBD1, 6 bases. The CDR3 consists of 15 residues. Germline lookup yields CDR1 SEHNR and CDR2 FQNEAQ (reference sequence). V was shortened by 7 bases and J by 1 base, with 17 bases between the two germline ends. The CDR3 DNA sequence: TGTGCCAGCAAACTTGAGACAGACAGGTCCTACGAGCAGTACTTC. This sequence encodes CASKLETDRSYEQYF.

The chain recombines TRBV5-1 with TRBJ2-7; TRBD2 matches at 8 bases. Germline CDR1 SGHRS, CDR2 YFSETQ. CDR3 length: 14 residues. After removal of 0 bases from V and 2 bases from J, the junction contained 1 base not matched to a gene. In DNA form, the CDR3 reads TGCGCCAGCAGCTTGGCCGGGAGGGCCTACGAGCAGTACTTC. This gives the protein CASSLAGRAYEQYF.

Concerning this clone: Other DNA sequences from this sample encode an identical CDR3 as well. This chain uses TRBV29-1 with TRBJ1-1, with D tentatively TRBD1 (5 bases). Germline V gives CDR1 SQVTM, CDR2 ANQGSEA. The CDR3 runs 12 residues. V was clipped by 4 bases and J by 5 bases, with 11 bases between them. CDR3 DNA: TGCAGCGTTGGGGGGGGTGGAACTGAAGCTTTCTTT. Translated, it gives CSVGGGGTEAFF. Supplemented by reference TRBV29-1 and TRBJ1-1, the full variable domain reads SAVISQKPSRDICQRGTSLTIQCQVDSQVTMMFWYRQQPGQSLTLIATANQGSEATYESGFVIDKFPISRPNLTFSTLTVSNMSPEDSSIYLCSVGGGGTEAFFGQGTRLTVV.

The J gene is TRBJ1-4, the V gene TRBV29-1, with D perhaps TRBD1 (6 bases). The V gene's germline CDR1 is SQVTM and CDR2 ANQGSEA. V was cut by 4 bases and J by 7 bases, with 13 bases left in between. This CDR3 is built from 13 residues. CDR3 amino acids: CSVGHTQGEKLFF. DNA for the CDR3: TGCAGCGTTGGACACACACAGGGTGAAAAACTGTTTTTT.

The V call is TRBV28, the J call TRBJ2-5, with D perhaps matching TRBD1 (6 bases). Germline lookup yields CDR1 MDHEN and CDR2 SYDVKM. Trimming removed 8 bases at V and 2 bases at J, with 12 bases between. This CDR3 is built from 13 residues. CDR3 loop: CASRGTRQETQYF. For the CDR3, the DNA is TGTGCCAGCCGAGGGACAAGACAAGAGACCCAGTACTTC.

In this sample, this clone turned up once. The chain employs TRBV4-1 and TRBJ2-5, with 14 bases aligning to TRBD2. In germline, CDR1 is MGHRA, CDR2 YSYEKL. The CDR3 totals 18 residues. Unmatched junction bases numbered 8, after V lost 0 bases and J lost 5 bases. The CDR3 sequence is CASSQDLGGLAGDETQYF. The DNA of the CDR3 is TGCGCCAGCAGCCAAGATTTGGGGGGACTAGCGGGAGATGAGACCCAGTACTTC.

V gene TRBV7-6 combines with J gene TRBJ2-7; weak D call: TRBD2 (5 bases). The CDR3 sequence is 13 residues long. V shed 4 bases and J shed 2 bases, with 9 bases lying between them. Germline values: CDR1 SGHVS, CDR2 FNYEAQ. The CDR3 region is CASSSRETYEQYF. The CDR3, as DNA: TGTGCCAGCAGCTCCCGGGAAACCTACGAGCAGTACTTC.

The chain links TRBV2 to TRBJ2-3; TRBD1 aligns across 7 bases. Germline assignment: CDR1 SNHLY and CDR2 FYNNEI. This CDR3 is 14 amino acids long. The J segment lost 0 bases and the V segment lost 9 bases, leaving 6 bases of the junction unmatched. The CDR3 protein is CARTGTASTDTQYF. CDR3 bases: TGTGCCAGAACCGGGACAGCGAGCACAGATACGCAGTATTTT.

The chain couples TRBV7-6 to TRBJ2-7, with TRBD1 matching over 11 bases. The V gene end was trimmed by 7 bases and the J gene end by 8 bases; junction bases not matched to a gene: 16. This CDR3 comprises 16 residues. CDR1 SGHVS and CDR2 FNYEAQ come from the germline V gene. CDR3 sequence: CASNAAGQGVHYKQYF. The DNA for the CDR3 is TGTGCCAGCAACGCGGCGGGACAGGGGGTGCATTATAAGCAGTACTTC.

The chain links TRBV10-1 to TRBJ2-3; 10 nucleotides align to TRBD2. The V and J ends lost 2 bases and 2 bases, in that order; junction bases with no gene match: 7. The germline V gene encodes CDR1 WNHNN and CDR2 SYGVQD (reference sequence). There are 17 residues in the CDR3. CDR3 protein: CASSEVASGSITDTQYF. The CDR3, as DNA: TGCGCCAGCAGTGAGGTGGCTAGCGGGAGTATCACAGATACGCAGTATTTT.

The chain employs TRBV18 and TRBJ1-3; TRBD1 matches at 7 bases. V lost 3 bases, J lost 2 bases, and 7 bases stayed unmatched. The CDR3 consists of 16 residues. The germline CDR1 and CDR2 sequences are KGHSH and LQKENI. CDR3 DNA sequence: TGTGCCAGCTCACCTGCACAGGGGAGGGCTGGAAACACCATATATTTT. Protein product: CASSPAQGRAGNTIYF.

Comments on this clone: Other DNA sequences of this sample code for an identical CDR3. The chain joins TRBV9 to TRBJ1-3; weak D call: TRBD1 (6 bases). Germline V gene data show CDR1 as SGDLS and CDR2 as YYNGEE. With 0 bases removed from V and 1 base from J, the gap between germline ends came to 11 bases. The CDR3 loop spans 16 amino acids. CDR3 sequence (DNA): TGTGCCAGCAGCGTAGACCTCAGGGGATCTGGAAACACCATATATTTT. Translated, it gives CASSVDLRGSGNTIYF.

The chain combines TRBV11-1 with TRBJ2-2, with 14 positions matching TRBD2. The length of the CDR3 is 18 residues. The V gene end was trimmed by 3 bases and the J gene end by 3 bases; junction bases not matched to a gene: 6. CDR1 and CDR2 from the germline V gene are SGHAT and FQDESV (reference sequence). In DNA, the CDR3 is TGTGCCAGCAGCTTGGGGGGACTAGCGGGAGCCTACACCGGGGAGCTGTTTTTT. This encodes CASSLGGLAGAYTGELFF.

This chain joins TRBV6-4 and TRBJ2-3, with D perhaps matching TRBD2 (6 bases). V gave up 0 bases and J gave up 1 base, with 11 bases separating them. The CDR3 extends over 16 amino acids. Germline CDR1 reads MRHNA; CDR2 reads SNTAGT. The CDR3 sequence: CASSDSSGGGTDTQYF. As DNA, the CDR3 is TGTGCCAGCAGTGACTCCAGCGGAGGGGGCACAGATACGCAGTATTTT.

V and J are TRBV28 and TRBJ1-2, with 8 nucleotides matching TRBD1. J gave up 3 bases and V 2 bases, and 5 bases lay outside the gene matches. Germline values: CDR1 MDHEN, CDR2 SYDVKM. CDR3 size: 15 residues. CDR3 amino acids: CASSLSQGAYYGYTF. CDR3 DNA: TGTGCCAGCAGTTTAAGCCAGGGGGCCTACTATGGCTACACCTTC.

This clone was observed a single time. V and J are TRBV5-1 and TRBJ2-1; TRBD2 aligns across 8 bases. The length of the CDR3 is 16 residues. With 5 bases clipped from V and 11 bases from J, the junction kept 18 bases outside the gene matches. In germline, CDR1 is SGHRS, CDR2 YFSETQ. The CDR3 reads CASRRGVASGPPKQFF. In nucleotides, the CDR3 is TGCGCCAGCAGGAGGGGTGTAGCTAGCGGGCCCCCAAAGCAGTTCTTC.

The CDR3 DNA is TGTGCCAGCTCACCGCTGAGTCAGGGGGGCTCAGATACGCAGTATTTT. Translating gives CASSPLSQGGSDTQYF. V usage is TRBV18 and J usage is TRBJ2-3; TRBD1 might be the D (7 bases). Per germline, CDR1 KGHSH and CDR2 LQKENI. The V end lost 3 bases, the J end lost 4 bases, and 17 bases lay between the germline ends. The CDR3 loop spans 16 amino acids.

This clone was recorded once. This chain links TRBV5-1 with TRBJ1-1; 7 nucleotides align to TRBD1. This CDR3 is 12 amino acids long. J lost 0 bases, V lost 7 bases, and 0 bases had no gene match. CDR1 SGHRS and CDR2 YFSETQ come from the germline V gene. DNA of the CDR3: TGCGCCAGCGGGACAGTGAACACTGAAGCTTTCTTT. As protein: CASGTVNTEAFF.

The chain couples TRBV9 to TRBJ2-3; 13 bases are a match to TRBD2. The ends lost 3 bases at V and 7 bases at J; junction bases unmatched: 8. The CDR3 contains 16 residues. The germline CDR1 and CDR2 sequences are SGDLS and YYNGEE. This CDR3 reads CASSGGLAGKLNTQYF. The CDR3 DNA is TGTGCCAGCAGCGGGGGACTAGCGGGAAAGTTGAATACGCAGTATTTT.

The gene calls are TRBV7-6 and TRBJ2-7; 7 nucleotides align to TRBD2. The germline gives CDR1 SGHVS, CDR2 FNYEAQ. The CDR3 covers 14 residues. The junction had 2 bases not matched to a gene; V was cut back by 1 base and J by 2 bases. The CDR3 DNA follows: TGTGCCAGCAGCTTAGGGGGGGGTCCCTACGAGCAGTACTTC. This codes for CASSLGGGPYEQYF.

CDR3: CASSQPRDSNTEAFF. The CDR3 DNA reads TGTGCCAGCAGCCAGCCGCGGGACAGCAACACTGAAGCTTTCTTT. The chain combines TRBV5-4 with TRBJ1-1; TRBD1 matches 7 bases. The CDR3 covers 15 residues. Germline V CDR1 and CDR2: SGHNT, YYREEE (reference sequence). V dropped 4 bases and J dropped 2; count of bases not matched to a gene: 8.

This chain uses TRBV10-3 with TRBJ1-5; 8 bases map to TRBD1. The CDR3 spans 16 residues. Unmatched junction bases numbered 8, after V lost 3 bases and J lost 4 bases. CDR1 is ENHRY and CDR2 is SYGVKD in the germline V gene. CDR3 sequence (DNA): TGTGCCATCAGTGACCCTCCGACAGGGGCGAATCAGCCCCAGCATTTT. It codes for CAISDPPTGANQPQHF.

CDR3: CASSPGAANEQFF. DNA for the CDR3: TGTGCCAGCAGCCCTGGGGCAGCCAATGAGCAGTTCTTC. The chain is built from TRBV28 and TRBJ2-1; D perhaps matches TRBD1 (5 bases). CDR3 length equals 13 residues. Germline CDR1 reads MDHEN; CDR2 reads SYDVKM. The V end was cut by 6 bases, the J end by 6 bases, with 12 bases between.

This clone was counted a few times. The CDR3 DNA is TGTGCCAGCAGCGAGTACAGGGGGCGGGTGCAGTTCTTC. Its translation: CASSEYRGRVQFF. V and J are TRBV7-2 and TRBJ2-1; 9 nucleotides align to TRBD1. The ends lost 5 bases at V and 12 bases at J; junction bases unmatched: 8. The CDR3 length is 13 residues. The germline V gene encodes CDR1 SGHTA and CDR2 FQGNSA.

On this clone: This CDR3 is also generated by other DNA sequences in the sample. The genes are TRBV18 and TRBJ1-4; D uncertain. The CDR3 has 14 residues. V gave up 3 bases and J gave up 0 bases, with 5 bases separating them. Germline-derived CDR1 and CDR2 are KGHSH and LQKENI. The CDR3 reads CASSPGATNEKLFF. The CDR3 DNA follows: TGTGCCAGCTCACCGGGAGCAACTAATGAAAAACTGTTTTTT.

V is TRBV6-5 and J is TRBJ2-7; D is unresolved. In germline, CDR1 is MNHEY, CDR2 SVGAGI. The CDR3 is 15 amino acids. V lost 6 bases and J 2 bases, leaving 17 bases between the germline ends. In DNA, the CDR3 is TGTGCCAGCAGACCCGGGCTCCAAGGTCCCTACGAGCAGTACTTC. It translates to CASRPGLQGPYEQYF.